The clone carrying this TCR beta chain appeared a single time. The method was immunoSEQ multiplex PCR; TCRdb's version includes in-frame clones alone and lacks a portion of them. This sample carries hundreds of thousands of clones, around 84% of them seen once, and the ten largest clones take around 10%. Seattle patients were enrolled during active infection and followed longitudinally. These data come from a study of blood T cell repertoires in COVID-19. Study-level information: Acute-phase and convalescent COVID-19 samples originated in the United States, Italy and Spain.

The length of the CDR3 is 15 residues. Germline CDR1 and CDR2: SGHTA and FQGNSA. Trimming stripped 3 bases from V and 0 bases from J, with 8 bases between. The sequence came from a man in his forties or fifties with COVID-19, enrolled during active disease. This chain joins TRBV7-2 and TRBJ1-4; D is undetermined. Sequencing used peripheral blood. The CDR3 reads CASSFTTATNEKLFF. CDR3 in DNA: TGTGCCAGCAGCTTCACGACTGCAACTAATGAAAAACTGTTTTTT.